Listed below are T cell receptor beta chains from one sample, sequenced in a study of T cell responses to AZD1222 COVID-19 vaccine. TCRdb's copy holds only in-frame clones and misses some; the assay was immunoSEQ multiplex PCR. This table holds some 150,000 clones, about 91% found once. The specimen was peripheral blood, collected on day 0 of MenACWY control vaccination. These receptor sequences come from an adult in good health. CDR3s include the opening cysteine and the closing phenylalanine or tryptophan. D genes are given only for firm matches. Expanded clones are given a class, and other clones once, few, many or no size at all.

CDR3aa | CDR3nt | d_gene | len | abundance | j_gene | v_gene
CASSHPDRGNNEQYF | TGTGCCAGCAGCCACCCGGACAGGGGGAATAACGAGCAGTACTTC | TRBD1 | 15 | NA | TRBJ2-7 | TRBV7-8
CAWSQGNTEAFF | TGTGCCTGGTCCCAGGGGAACACTGAAGCTTTCTTT | NA | 12 | NA | TRBJ1-1 | TRBV30
CASSEDQGYGYTF | TGTGCCAGCAGTGAAGACCAGGGGTACGGCTACACCTTT | NA | 13 | once | TRBJ1-2 | TRBV2
CASSSDRGRDTQYF | TGTGCCAGCAGCTCGGACAGGGGGCGAGATACGCAGTATTTT | TRBD1 | 14 | NA | TRBJ2-3 | TRBV11-3
CASREWAGSGNTIYF | TGTGCCAGCAGGGAGTGGGCAGGCTCTGGAAACACCATATATTTT | NA | 15 | NA | TRBJ1-3 | TRBV11-3
CASSVGWLTDTQYF | TGTGCCAGCAGCGTAGGATGGCTAACAGATACGCAGTATTTT | NA | 14 | NA | TRBJ2-3 | TRBV9
CASSIRDPANYGYTF | TGTGCCAGTAGTATTAGAGACCCAGCTAACTATGGCTACACCTTC | NA | 15 | NA | TRBJ1-2 | TRBV19
CASRRTGDGETQYF | TGTGCCAGCAGGAGGACAGGGGACGGGGAGACCCAGTACTTC | TRBD1 | 14 | once | TRBJ2-5 | TRBV11-2
CASSHPAKGNNEQFF | TGTGCCAGCAGCCACCCCGCAAAGGGGAACAATGAGCAGTTCTTC | NA | 15 | NA | TRBJ2-1 | TRBV11-2
CASSVGGGPYEQYF | TGTGCCAGCAGTGTCGGTGGGGGGCCCTACGAGCAGTACTTC | NA | 14 | NA | TRBJ2-7 | TRBV2
CASSYYPRQGNTEAFF | TGTGCCAGCAGTTACTACCCTCGTCAGGGAAACACTGAAGCTTTCTTT | NA | 16 | few | TRBJ1-1 | TRBV6-5
CAWESHDYGYTF | TGTGCCTGGGAGTCCCACGACTATGGCTACACCTTC | NA | 12 | NA | TRBJ1-2 | TRBV30
CASSPFGDGYTF | TGTGCCAGCAGCCCCTTCGGTGATGGCTACACCTTC | NA | 12 | NA | TRBJ1-2 | TRBV28
CASSGRGNYGYTF | TGTGCCAGCAGTGGACGGGGCAACTATGGCTACACCTTC | NA | 13 | NA | TRBJ1-2 | TRBV2
CASSSGTGGGGGIQYF | TGTGCCAGCAGTTCCGGGACAGGGGGCGGAGGGGGCATTCAGTACTTC | TRBD1 | 16 | NA | TRBJ2-4 | TRBV28
CASSWIGGENTEAFF | TGTGCCAGCAGCTGGATAGGGGGCGAGAACACTGAAGCTTTCTTT | TRBD1 | 15 | few | TRBJ1-1 | TRBV11-3
CASSLPRQDYGYTF | TGCGCCAGCAGCTTGCCCAGGCAAGACTATGGCTACACCTTC | NA | 14 | NA | TRBJ1-2 | TRBV5-1
CASSRPFNEKLFF | TGTGCCAGTAGTAGGCCTTTTAATGAAAAACTGTTTTTT | NA | 13 | NA | TRBJ1-4 | TRBV19
CASRPPSSWREYEQYF | TGCGCCAGCAGGCCGCCCTCATCGTGGCGGGAGTACGAGCAGTACTTC | TRBD2 | 16 | NA | TRBJ2-7 | TRBV5-1
CASSPMGQLYGYTF | TGTGCCAGCAGCCCCATGGGCCAGCTCTATGGCTACACCTTC | NA | 14 | NA | TRBJ1-2 | TRBV14
CASSVGVTSGGTDTQYF | TGTGCCAGCAGCGTAGGTGTGACTAGCGGCGGCACAGATACGCAGTATTTT | TRBD2 | 17 | NA | TRBJ2-3 | TRBV9
CVLDRFNTGELFF | TGTGTCCTAGACAGGTTTAATACCGGGGAGCTGTTTTTT | NA | 13 | once | TRBJ2-2 | TRBV21-1
CASRRLTEGGYTF | TGTGCCAGTAGGCGCCTGACAGAAGGCGGCTACACCTTC | NA | 13 | NA | TRBJ1-2 | TRBV19
CASSAGQGGRSNQPQHF | TGTGCCAGCAGCGCGGGACAGGGCGGGAGAAGCAATCAGCCCCAGCATTTT | TRBD1 | 17 | NA | TRBJ1-5 | TRBV7-2
CASSSLGGMNTEAFF | TGTGCCAGCAGTTCCCTTGGGGGGATGAACACTGAAGCTTTCTTT | NA | 15 | NA | TRBJ1-1 | TRBV6-6
CASSYSSTGAAYEQYF | TGTGCCAGCAGCTACTCCTCGACAGGGGCAGCCTACGAGCAGTACTTC | TRBD1 | 16 | NA | TRBJ2-7 | TRBV7-2
CATSRDGGLHGYTF | TGTGCCACCAGCAGAGATGGGGGGCTACATGGCTACACCTTC | NA | 14 | NA | TRBJ1-2 | TRBV15
CASRSTGVTEAFF | TGTGCCAGCAGGTCCACAGGGGTCACTGAAGCTTTCTTT | TRBD1 | 13 | NA | TRBJ1-1 | TRBV3-1/TRBV3-2
CASSPFDNYGYTF | TGCGCCAGCAGTCCATTCGACAACTATGGCTACACCTTC | NA | 13 | NA | TRBJ1-2 | TRBV5-1
CAWSLGFGANVLTF | TGTGCCTGGAGTCTCGGGTTTGGGGCCAACGTCCTGACTTTC | NA | 14 | NA | TRBJ2-6 | TRBV30
CASSVEGPSTDTQYF | TGTGCCAGCAGCGTAGAGGGACCGAGCACAGATACGCAGTATTTT | NA | 15 | NA | TRBJ2-3 | TRBV9
CASSPGPNTEAFF | TGTGCCAGCTCACCAGGACCTAACACTGAAGCTTTCTTT | NA | 13 | NA | TRBJ1-1 | TRBV18
CASSGGTGGLNYGYTF | TGTGCCAGCAGCGGGGGGACAGGGGGCCTCAACTATGGCTACACCTTC | TRBD1 | 16 | NA | TRBJ1-2 | TRBV11-3
CSVDPRYTEAFF | TGCAGCGTTGATCCCAGATACACTGAAGCTTTCTTT | NA | 12 | NA | TRBJ1-1 | TRBV29-1
CASSWDIGNTIYF | TGTGCCAGCAGCTGGGACATCGGAAACACCATATATTTT | NA | 13 | NA | TRBJ1-3 | TRBV11-2
CASSLSHNYGYTF | TGTGCCAGCAGTTTATCTCATAACTATGGCTACACCTTC | NA | 13 | NA | TRBJ1-2 | TRBV12-3/TRBV12-4
CSAAQGTNTEAFF | TGCAGCGCTGCCCAGGGGACCAACACTGAAGCTTTCTTT | NA | 13 | few | TRBJ1-1 | TRBV29-1
CATSDLASVSYNEQFF | TGTGCCACCAGTGATTTGGCTAGCGTCAGCTACAATGAGCAGTTCTTC | NA | 16 | NA | TRBJ2-1 | TRBV24-1
CATEGRLEKLFF | TGTGCCACAGAGGGTCGATTGGAAAAACTGTTTTTT | NA | 12 | NA | TRBJ1-4 | TRBV19
CASSLQGPGNQPQHF | TGTGCCAGCAGCCTGCAAGGCCCGGGCAATCAGCCCCAGCATTTT | NA | 15 | NA | TRBJ1-5 | TRBV7-2
CASSVDGPGYEQYF | TGTGCCAGCAGCGTAGACGGACCAGGCTACGAGCAGTACTTC | NA | 14 | NA | TRBJ2-7 | TRBV7-2
CASRPNMGQGNEKLFF | TGTGCCAGCAGACCAAACATGGGACAGGGAAATGAAAAACTGTTTTTT | TRBD1 | 16 | NA | TRBJ1-4 | TRBV7-2
CASSLRDEQYF | TGTGCCAGCAGTTTACGGGACGAGCAGTACTTC | NA | 11 | NA | TRBJ2-7 | TRBV28
CATSGGYEQYF | TGTGCCACCAGTGGAGGCTACGAGCAGTACTTC | NA | 11 | NA | TRBJ2-7 | TRBV24-1
CASSARAESNTGELFF | TGTGCCAGCAGCGCTAGAGCGGAATCGAACACCGGGGAGCTGTTTTTT | NA | 16 | NA | TRBJ2-2 | TRBV9
CASSRTGGSNQPQHF | TGTGCCAGCAGCCGGACAGGAGGAAGCAATCAGCCCCAGCATTTT | TRBD1 | 15 | NA | TRBJ1-5 | TRBV7-2
CAITPRALAGELFF | TGTGCCATCACCCCACGGGCCCTGGCGGGGGAGCTGTTTTTT | NA | 14 | NA | TRBJ2-2 | TRBV10-3
CASSYKRGRTEAFF | TGTGCCAGCAGTTACAAAAGGGGGCGAACTGAAGCTTTCTTT | TRBD1 | 14 | NA | TRBJ1-1 | TRBV6-2/TRBV6-3
CASSGDRPTSYYGYTF | TGTGCCAGCAGCGGGGACAGGCCGACGAGCTACTATGGCTACACCTTC | TRBD1 | 16 | NA | TRBJ1-2 | TRBV5-6
CASSTRGTAVPSPLHF | TGTGCCAGTAGTACAAGGGGGACAGCAGTGCCCTCACCCCTCCACTTT | TRBD1 | 16 | NA | TRBJ1-6 | TRBV19
CASSLELGYEQYF | TGCGCCAGCAGCTTGGAATTGGGTTACGAGCAGTACTTC | NA | 13 | once | TRBJ2-7 | TRBV5-1
CASSNPDRGNKNIQYF | TGTGCCAGCAGCAACCCGGACAGGGGGAACAAAAACATTCAGTACTTC | TRBD1 | 16 | NA | TRBJ2-4 | TRBV28
CASSRAGSAGELFF | TGTGCCAGTAGCCGAGCGGGAAGTGCCGGGGAGCTGTTTTTT | TRBD2 | 14 | NA | TRBJ2-2 | TRBV19
CASSDRGTEKLFF | TGTGCCAGCAGCGACCGTGGCACCGAAAAACTGTTTTTT | NA | 13 | NA | TRBJ1-4 | TRBV11-2
CASSLHGQDKNGYTF | TGTGCCAGCAGCTTACACGGACAGGATAAGAATGGCTACACCTTC | TRBD1 | 15 | once | TRBJ1-2 | TRBV13